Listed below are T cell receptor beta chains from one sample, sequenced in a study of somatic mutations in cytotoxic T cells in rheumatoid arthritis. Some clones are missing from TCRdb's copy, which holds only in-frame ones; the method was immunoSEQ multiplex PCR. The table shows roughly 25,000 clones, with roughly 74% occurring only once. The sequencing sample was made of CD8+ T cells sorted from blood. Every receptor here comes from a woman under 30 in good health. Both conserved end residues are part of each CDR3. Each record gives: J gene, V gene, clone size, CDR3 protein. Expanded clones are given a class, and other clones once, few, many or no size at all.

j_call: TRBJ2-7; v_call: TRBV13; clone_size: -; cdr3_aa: CASSPAGVNYEQYF
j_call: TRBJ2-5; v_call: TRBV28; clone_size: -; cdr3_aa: CASSAVRGPGTQYF
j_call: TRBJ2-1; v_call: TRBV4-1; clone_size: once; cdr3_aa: CASSEIGGAYNEQFF
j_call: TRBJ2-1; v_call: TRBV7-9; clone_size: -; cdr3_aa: CASSYEEGQDSYNEQFF
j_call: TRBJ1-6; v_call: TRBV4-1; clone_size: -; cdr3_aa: CASSRQTDNSPLHF
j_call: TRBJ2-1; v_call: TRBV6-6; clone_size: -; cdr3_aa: CASSYYRGSGEQFF
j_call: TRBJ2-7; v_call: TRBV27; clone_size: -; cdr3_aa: CASSPNYYEQYF
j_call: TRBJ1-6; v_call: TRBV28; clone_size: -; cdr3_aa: CASSLLEAAPLHF
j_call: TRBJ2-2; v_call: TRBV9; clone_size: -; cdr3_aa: CASSGYSGVRTGELFF
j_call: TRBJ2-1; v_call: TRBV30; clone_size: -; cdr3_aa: CACEGWRGGMYNEQFF
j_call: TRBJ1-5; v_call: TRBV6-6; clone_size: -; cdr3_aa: CASSQNSKTQPQHF
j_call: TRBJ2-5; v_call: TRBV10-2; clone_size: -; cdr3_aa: CASSLTLTGIETQYF
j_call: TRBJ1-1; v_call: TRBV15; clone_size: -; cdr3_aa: CATSPSRGQLNTEAFF
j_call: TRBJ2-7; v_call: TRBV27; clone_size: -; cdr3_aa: CASSLGAGGGSDEQYF
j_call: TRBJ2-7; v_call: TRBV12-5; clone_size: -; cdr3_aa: CASGSYEQYF
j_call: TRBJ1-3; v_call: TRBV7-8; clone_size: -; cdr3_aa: CASSLGVGSGNTIYF
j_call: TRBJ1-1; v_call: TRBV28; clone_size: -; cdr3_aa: CASSHLGGNTEAFF
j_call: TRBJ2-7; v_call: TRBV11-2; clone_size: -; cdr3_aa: CASSLDPGSSAYEQYF
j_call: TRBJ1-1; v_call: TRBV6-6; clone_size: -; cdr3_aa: CASSWEDAEAFF
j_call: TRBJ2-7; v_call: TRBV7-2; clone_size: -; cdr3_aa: CASSAGTDVDDEQYF
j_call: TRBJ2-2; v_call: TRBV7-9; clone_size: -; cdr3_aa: CASSRRLETGFGELFF
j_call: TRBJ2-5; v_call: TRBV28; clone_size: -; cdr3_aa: CASSPPDETQYF
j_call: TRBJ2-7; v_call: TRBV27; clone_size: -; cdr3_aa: CASSYRGVSYEQYF
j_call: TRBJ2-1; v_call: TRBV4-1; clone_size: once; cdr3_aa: CASSQDLAALYNEQFF
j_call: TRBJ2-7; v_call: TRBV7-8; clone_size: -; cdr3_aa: CASSLGSGGNYEQYF
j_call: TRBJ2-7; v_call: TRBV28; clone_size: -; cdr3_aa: CASSLSGGRAYEQYF
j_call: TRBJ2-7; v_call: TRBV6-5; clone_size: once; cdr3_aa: CASSLTGQTYEQYF
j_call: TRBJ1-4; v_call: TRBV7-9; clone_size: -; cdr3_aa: CASSNQSGANQLFF
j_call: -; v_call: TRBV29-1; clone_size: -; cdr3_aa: CSVVSTKSSYEQYF
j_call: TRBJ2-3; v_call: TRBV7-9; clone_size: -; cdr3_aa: CASSLGEYTQYF
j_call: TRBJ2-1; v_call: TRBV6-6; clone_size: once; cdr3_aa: CASSYLGTPNNEQFF
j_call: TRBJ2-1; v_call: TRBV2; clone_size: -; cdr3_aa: CASIGTEPSSYNEQFF
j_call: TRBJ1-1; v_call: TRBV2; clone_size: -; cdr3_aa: CASHKSTSGTGKGSTEAFF
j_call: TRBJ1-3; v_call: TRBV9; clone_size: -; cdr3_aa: CASSSIISGNTIYF
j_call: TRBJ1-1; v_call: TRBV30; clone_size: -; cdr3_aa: CAGGPLEAFF
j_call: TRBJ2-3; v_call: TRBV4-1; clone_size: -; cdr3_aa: CASSPPGEPSTDTQYF
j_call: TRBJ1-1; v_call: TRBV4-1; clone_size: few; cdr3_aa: CASSPGGLPEAFF
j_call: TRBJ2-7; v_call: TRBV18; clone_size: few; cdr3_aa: CASSPGRGTTYEQYF
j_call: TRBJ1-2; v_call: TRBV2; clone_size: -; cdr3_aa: CASTGEGNYGYTF
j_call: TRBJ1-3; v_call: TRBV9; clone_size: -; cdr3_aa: CASSVGGAPGNTIYF
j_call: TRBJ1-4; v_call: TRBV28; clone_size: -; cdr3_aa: CASRGPLQGARLNEKLFF